The T cell receptor (beta chain) under discussion was sequenced for a study of immune cell composition in non-small cell lung cancer. The protocol was immunoSEQ multiplex PCR, while the TCRdb copy is restricted to in-frame clones and leaves out a portion. The repertoire includes 1,500 to 2,500 clones, around 80% of them detected once, and 10% to 15% sits in the top ten. This clone was seen a single time. The normal lung sample lay at least 3 cm, and maximally far, from the tumour. The material sequenced was non-adjacent lung tissue. This sequence originates from a human donor with non-small cell lung cancer.

In nucleotides, the CDR3 is TGTGCCAGTAGGGCAAGGACAGGGGGAAACACTGAAGCTTTCTTT. It codes for CASRARTGGNTEAFF. V usage is TRBV19 and J usage is TRBJ1-1; 10 bases are shared with TRBD1. This CDR3 has 15 amino acids. The germline CDR1 and CDR2 sequences are LNHDA and SQIVND (reference sequence). The trim removed 6 bases at V and 2 bases at J, leaving 6 bases unmatched.